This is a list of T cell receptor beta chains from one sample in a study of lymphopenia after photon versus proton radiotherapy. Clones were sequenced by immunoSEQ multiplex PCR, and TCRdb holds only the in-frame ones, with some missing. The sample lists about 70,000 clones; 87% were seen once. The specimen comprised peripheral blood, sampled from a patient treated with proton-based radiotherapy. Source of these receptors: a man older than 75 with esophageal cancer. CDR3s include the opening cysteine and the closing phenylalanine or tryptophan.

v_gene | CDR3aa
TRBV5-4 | CASSLGERFHEQYF
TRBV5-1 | CASSPSGVQETQYF
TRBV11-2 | CASSLVAGGRFKNIQYF
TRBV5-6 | CASSPGTTKETQYF
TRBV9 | CASSVAGSDNEQFF
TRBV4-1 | CASSQDQGVAGEGEQYF
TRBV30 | CAWSSGGAEQYF
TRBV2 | CASSLTGRSYNEQFF
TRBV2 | CASSVGRAGETQYF
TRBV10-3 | CAISETREGENTEAFF
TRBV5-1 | CASSLEASWNTEAFF
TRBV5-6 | CASTRQALLSGIGTDTQYF
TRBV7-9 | CASSPGQGSSGANVLTF
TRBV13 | CASSLSDNRGSEQFF
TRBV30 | CAWSVGGLNTEAFF
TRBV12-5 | CASDERGLGEQFF
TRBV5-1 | CASSPLGLAGSYEQYF
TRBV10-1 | CASSDLTGGINEQFF
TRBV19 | CATHRGANTGELFF
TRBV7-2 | CASSPRGLAGSGTQYF
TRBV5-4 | CASSLDRANYGYTF
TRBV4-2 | CASSQVGVEQPQHF
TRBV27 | CASSPWTAAQETQYF
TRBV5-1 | CASSLGQYTDTQYF
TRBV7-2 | CASTISGSGYNEQFF
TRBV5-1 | CASSLLRDRGTRYKQYF
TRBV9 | CASSVQLNTEAFF
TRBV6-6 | CASSAQGAETQYF
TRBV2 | CASSLNTGGGNTEAFF
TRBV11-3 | CASSHGGGAAYNEQFF
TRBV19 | CASSIVSANYGYTF
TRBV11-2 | CASSLDGQNQDTQYF
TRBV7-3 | CASRWDRDTGELFF
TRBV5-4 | CASSLAKGAGGYTF
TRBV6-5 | CASSSELAGLYNEQFF
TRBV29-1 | CSVGQGGNQPQHF
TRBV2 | CASRPTENTEAFF
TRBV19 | CASRPEGGNTGELFF
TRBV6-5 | CASRNRVRESWEQYF
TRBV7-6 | CASSLALAGAFSYNEQFF
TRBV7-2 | CASSPQGTGGYNEQFF
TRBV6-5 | CASGSTDTQYF
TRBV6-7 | CASSRRDSAYEQYF
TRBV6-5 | CASSYQGQVGEKLFF
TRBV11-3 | CASSLGVAESTDTQYF
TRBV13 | CASSVDRGNTEAFF
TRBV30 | CAANRGGAGSYEQYF
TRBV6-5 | CASSRDRRSYEQYF
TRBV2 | CASSQMQGQAEQYF
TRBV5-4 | CASSLTGMTYEQYF
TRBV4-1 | CASSQDPARDWAYGYTF
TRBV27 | CASSLSSVNTGELFF